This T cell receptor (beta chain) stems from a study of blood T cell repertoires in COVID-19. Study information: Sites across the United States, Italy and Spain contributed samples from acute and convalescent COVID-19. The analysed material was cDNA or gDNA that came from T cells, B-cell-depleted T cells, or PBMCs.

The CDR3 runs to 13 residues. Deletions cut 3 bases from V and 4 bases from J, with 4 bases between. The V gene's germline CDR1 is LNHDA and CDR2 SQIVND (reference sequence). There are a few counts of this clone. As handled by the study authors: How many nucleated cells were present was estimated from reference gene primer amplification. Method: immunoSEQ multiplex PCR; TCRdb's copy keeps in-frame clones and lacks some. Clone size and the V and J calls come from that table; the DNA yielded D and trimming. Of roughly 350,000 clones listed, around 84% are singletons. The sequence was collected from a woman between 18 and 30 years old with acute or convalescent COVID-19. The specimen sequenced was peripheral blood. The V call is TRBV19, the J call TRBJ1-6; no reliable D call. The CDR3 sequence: CASSMRYNSPLHF. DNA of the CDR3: TGTGCCAGTAGTATGCGGTATAATTCACCCCTCCACTTT.